One sample yielded the 29 T cell receptor beta chains listed below, sequenced in a study of shared clonotypes between healthy human individuals. CD45RO-negative, CCR7-positively selected cells formed the naive CD8 fraction, excluding terminally differentiated effector memory CD45RA+ cells. Assay used: immunoSEQ multiplex PCR; TCRdb lists only in-frame clones, some missing. Of nearly 2 million clones in the sample, over 85% were seen once. Sequenced material: naive CD8+ T cells sorted from blood. The receptors originated from a man younger than 35 in good health.

The V call is TRBV6-5, the J call TRBJ2-7, with D possibly being TRBD1 (6 bases). This CDR3 has 14 amino acids. Germline loops: CDR1 MNHEY, CDR2 SVGAGI. The V gene lost 2 bases and the J gene lost 5 bases, with 13 bases spanning the gap. DNA for the CDR3: TGTGCCAGCAGTTACGGTACAGGGTTCAACGAGCAGTACTTC. Protein: CASSYGTGFNEQYF.

The chain has TRBV30 and TRBJ2-3; 8 bases map to TRBD2. V was pared by 2 bases and J by 2 bases, with 6 bases of the junction left unmatched. Germline CDR1 GTSNPN, CDR2 SVGIG (reference sequence). The length of the CDR3 is 15 residues. CDR3 coding DNA: TGTGCCTGGAGTTACACTAGCGGTAACACAGATACGCAGTATTTT. Its protein is CAWSYTSGNTDTQYF.

This clone appeared a single time. This rearrangement joins TRBV27 to TRBJ1-6; no firm D call. Germline V gene lookup returns CDR1 MNHEY and CDR2 SMNVEV (reference sequence). The CDR3 covers 15 residues. The V end was cut by 6 bases, the J end by 0 bases, with 9 bases between. CDR3 in DNA: TGTGCCAGCAGCCCTCTCCCCTCCTATAATTCACCCCTCCACTTT. This translates into CASSPLPSYNSPLHF.

This clone was seen once. The chain joins TRBV5-1 to TRBJ1-1, with TRBD1 identical over 7 bases. V trimming: 3 bases; J trimming: 4 bases; junction bases outside the gene matches: 9. CDR3 size: 15 residues. Germline CDR1 reads SGHRS; CDR2 reads YFSETQ. This CDR3 reads CASSWETGWSTEAFF. In DNA, the CDR3 is TGCGCCAGCAGCTGGGAGACAGGGTGGAGCACTGAAGCTTTCTTT.

For this clone: Other DNA sequences within the sample encode an identical CDR3. This rearrangement joins TRBV27 to TRBJ2-7, with 9 positions matching TRBD1. Trimming removed 8 bases from V and 1 base from J; junction bases left unmatched: 3. Per germline, CDR1 MNHEY and CDR2 SMNVEV (reference sequence). CDR3 length: 13 residues. The DNA of the CDR3 is TGTGCCAGCTCAGACAGGGGGTCCTACGAGCAGTACTTC. This sequence encodes CASSDRGSYEQYF.

This clone occurred a few times. The genes are TRBV28 and TRBJ2-5, with 9 bases lining up with TRBD2. The CDR3 is 16 residues long. Germline V CDR1 and CDR2: MDHEN, SYDVKM. Trimming took 2 bases from V and 5 from J; bases not matched to a gene: 9. This CDR3 reads CASSLRPSGGRETQYF. The CDR3 region has the DNA TGTGCCAGCAGTTTACGCCCAAGCGGGGGGCGGGAGACCCAGTACTTC.

This clone is a singleton in its sample. This specimen includes other DNA sequences encoding the same CDR3. The V call is TRBV27, the J call TRBJ1-1; D unclear. The CDR3 runs to 14 residues. Germline-derived CDR1 and CDR2 are MNHEY and SMNVEV (reference sequence). The ends were cut back, 2 bases at V and 0 bases at J, with 7 bases in the middle. CDR3: CASSLGSMNTEAFF. CDR3 nucleotides: TGTGCCAGCAGTTTAGGCAGTATGAACACTGAAGCTTTCTTT.

The V and J genes are TRBV19 and TRBJ1-2; weak D call: TRBD1 (6 bases). Trimming removed 6 bases at V and 4 bases at J, with 12 bases between. The CDR3 runs 13 residues. Germline V gives CDR1 LNHDA, CDR2 SQIVND (reference sequence). DNA for the CDR3: TGTGCCAGTAGCCCGGGACAAGCCTATGGCTACACCTTC. Protein sequence: CASSPGQAYGYTF.

The genes are TRBV7-8 and TRBJ2-7; tentatively, D is TRBD1 (5 bases). The V end lost 4 bases, the J end lost 0 bases, and 16 bases lay between the germline ends. Germline V lookup: CDR1 SGHVS, CDR2 FQNEAQ. The CDR3 totals 16 residues. CDR3 sequence reads: CASSSPRVENSYEQYF. CDR3 coding DNA: TGTGCCAGCAGCTCCCCCAGGGTAGAGAACTCCTACGAGCAGTACTTC.

Details on this clone: Distinct nucleotide sequences in the sample also encode this CDR3. The chain couples TRBV7-6 to TRBJ2-7; perhaps TRBD2 as D (5 bases). Deletions cut 2 bases from V and 2 bases from J, with 7 bases between. Germline V gene lookup returns CDR1 SGHVS and CDR2 FNYEAQ. The CDR3 is made up of 13 amino acids. The CDR3 protein is CASSLHGAYEQYF. The CDR3 region has the DNA TGTGCCAGCAGCTTACACGGGGCCTACGAGCAGTACTTC.

The CDR3 is CASSETLAGLYEQYF. The CDR3 DNA reads TGCGCCAGCAGTGAGACCCTAGCGGGGCTTTACGAGCAGTACTTC. V gene TRBV10-2 combines with J gene TRBJ2-7, with TRBD2 identical over 9 bases. Per germline, CDR1 WSHSY and CDR2 SAAADI. The CDR3 loop spans 15 amino acids. Germline trimming cut 2 bases from V and 4 bases from J; bases unmatched to any gene: 6.

This chain joins TRBV6-1 and TRBJ1-2; no firm D call. Trimming cost V 10 bases and J 2 bases, with 20 bases left between them. The CDR3 has 15 residues. Looked up from germline, CDR1 is MNHNS and CDR2 is SASEGT. The CDR3 coding sequence is TGTGCCATCTATAACACCGGGCCCCGCAACTATGGCTACACCTTC. Its protein is CAIYNTGPRNYGYTF.

The chain joins TRBV7-9 to TRBJ1-4; D remains ambiguous. CDR3 length: 13 amino acids. Germline V gives CDR1 SEHNR, CDR2 FQNEAQ (reference sequence). Trimming took off 2 bases at V and 5 bases at J, with 6 bases between the two ends. CDR3 in amino acids: CASSLTENEKLFF. Written as DNA, the CDR3 is TGTGCCAGCAGCTTAACAGAGAATGAAAAACTGTTTTTT. Complete variable domain (other parts from reference TRBV7-9 and TRBJ1-4): DTGVSQNPRHKITKRGQNVTFRCDPISEHNRLYWYRQTLGQGPEFLTYFQNEAQLEKSRLLSDRFSAERPKGSFSTLEIQRTEQGDSAMYLCASSLTENEKLFFGSGTQLSVL.

This chain links TRBV27 with TRBJ2-7; 9 nucleotides line up with TRBD2. Germline V gives CDR1 MNHEY, CDR2 SMNVEV (reference sequence). The V gene end was trimmed by 5 bases and the J gene end by 2 bases; junction bases not matched to a gene: 13. CDR3 length equals 17 residues. The CDR3 reads CASSPYPPIAGAYEQYF. As DNA, the CDR3 is TGTGCCAGCAGTCCATATCCCCCCATAGCGGGAGCCTACGAGCAGTACTTC.

V gene TRBV27 combines with J gene TRBJ2-1, with 9 bases aligning to TRBD2. The junction had 11 bases not matched to a gene; V was cut back by 3 bases and J by 8 bases. This CDR3 is 16 amino acids long. Germline CDR1 reads MNHEY; CDR2 reads SMNVEV (reference sequence). The CDR3 region has the DNA TGTGCCAGCAGTTTCTCCGGTAGCGGGGGATACTATGAGCAGTTCTTC. It is translated as CASSFSGSGGYYEQFF.

This chain uses TRBV5-6 with TRBJ2-7; 10 bases are a match to TRBD1. Germline CDR1 SGHDT, CDR2 YYEEEE. The length of the CDR3 is 14 residues. Trimming took 1 base from V and 4 from J; bases not matched to a gene: 2. In DNA, the CDR3 is TGTGCCAGCAGCTTGTCGGGACAGGGGTACGAGCAGTACTTC. Residues: CASSLSGQGYEQYF.

The chain recombines TRBV19 with TRBJ2-1; no definite D call. The CDR3 is 12 residues long. V gave up 1 base and J gave up 9 bases, with 7 bases separating them. Germline V gives CDR1 LNHDA, CDR2 SQIVND (reference sequence). CDR3 sequence: CASSIAIGEQFF. CDR3 nucleotide sequence: TGTGCCAGTAGTATAGCCATTGGTGAGCAGTTCTTC.

The J gene is TRBJ2-7, the V gene TRBV7-2; the match to TRBD2 covers 8 bases. Germline-derived CDR1 and CDR2 are SGHTA and FQGNSA. The CDR3 loop spans 16 amino acids. With 5 bases clipped from V and 2 bases from J, the junction kept 11 bases outside the gene matches. The CDR3 region has the DNA TGTGCCAGCAGCGTAAGGCGGGGGGCCCCCCCCTACGAGCAGTACTTC. Translated, it gives CASSVRRGAPPYEQYF.

The CDR3 here is CASSVRGGLADTGELFF. CDR3 coding DNA: TGTGCCAGCAGCGTACGAGGAGGACTAGCGGACACCGGGGAGCTGTTTTTT. V gene TRBV9 combines with J gene TRBJ2-2; 10 positions agree with TRBD2. Germline V lookup: CDR1 SGDLS, CDR2 YYNGEE. The CDR3 has 17 amino acids. With V trimmed by 1 base and J by 3 bases, 6 bases remained unmatched.

This chain joins TRBV19 and TRBJ2-1; the D gene is possibly TRBD2 (6 bases). The CDR3 runs to 13 residues. V lost 5 bases and J lost 12, with 17 bases in between. Germline loops: CDR1 LNHDA, CDR2 SQIVND (reference sequence). CDR3: CASSPGVAVGQFF. DNA of the CDR3: TGTGCCAGTAGTCCGGGGGTTGCAGTGGGGCAGTTCTTC.

DNA for the CDR3: TGTGCCAGTACAGAATTTAGTGAGGGGGACAACGAGCAGTACTTC. Translating it yields CASTEFSEGDNEQYF. The rearrangement joins TRBV2 to TRBJ2-7, with a tentative D call TRBD1 (6 bases). V was clipped by 9 bases and J by 5 bases, with 23 bases between them. The length of the CDR3 is 15 residues. CDR1 and CDR2 (germline): SNHLY, FYNNEI.

The V gene is TRBV7-9, the J gene TRBJ2-1, with TRBD2 matching 12 bases. Germline CDR1 is SEHNR and CDR2 is FQNEAQ (reference sequence). The trim removed 6 bases at V and 9 bases at J, leaving 6 bases unmatched. This CDR3 region has 14 residues. The CDR3 region is CASSRTSGKGEQFF. CDR3 coding DNA: TGTGCCAGCAGTCGGACTAGCGGGAAGGGTGAGCAGTTCTTC.

V is TRBV27 and J is TRBJ2-2, with 9 bases lining up with TRBD2. The V and J ends lost 6 bases and 4 bases, in that order; junction bases with no gene match: 18. CDR3 length: 19 residues. CDR1 is MNHEY and CDR2 is SMNVEV in the germline V gene (reference sequence). The DNA for the CDR3 is TGTGCCAGCAGCCCCCCCGGGACTAGCCTAAAGGGGGGCACCGGGGAGCTGTTTTTT. Protein product: CASSPPGTSLKGGTGELFF.

V gene TRBV11-3 combines with J gene TRBJ2-1, with D tentatively TRBD2 (5 bases). The V end lost 0 bases, the J end lost 8 bases, and 8 bases lay between the germline ends. The CDR3 is 13 residues long. Germline V gives CDR1 SGHNT, CDR2 YENEEA. The CDR3 DNA sequence: TGTGCCAGCAGCTTAGACGGGGTCGATGAGCAGTTCTTC. It specifies CASSLDGVDEQFF. The full variable domain, in which reference TRBV11-3 and TRBJ2-1 provide the parts outside the CDR3, is EAGVVQSPRYKIIEKKQPVAFWCNPISGHNTLYWYLQNLGQGPELLIRYENEEAVDDSQLPKDRFSAERLKGVDSTLKIQPAELGDSAVYLCASSLDGVDEQFFGPGTRLTVL.

A note on this clone: Additional DNA sequences in this sample encode the identical CDR3. The gene calls are TRBV9 and TRBJ2-7; TRBD2 agrees at 8 bases. Trimming took 3 bases from V and 1 from J; bases not matched to a gene: 3. CDR1 is SGDLS, CDR2 YYNGEE, per germline. CDR3 length: 14 amino acids. The CDR3 here is CASSGSGSSYEQYF. The CDR3, as DNA: TGTGCCAGCAGCGGGAGCGGGAGTTCCTACGAGCAGTACTTC.

This sequence joins TRBV14 and TRBJ1-2, with unresolved D. This CDR3 has 13 amino acids. Germline-derived CDR1 and CDR2 are SGHDN and FVKESK. The germline V and J ends were trimmed by 0 bases and 8 bases, with 10 bases remaining between them. The CDR3 sequence: CASSQDGGEGYTF. The CDR3 coding sequence is TGTGCCAGCAGCCAAGACGGCGGAGAAGGCTACACCTTC. The variable domain in full, with the rest retrieved from reference TRBV14 and TRBJ1-2, is EAGVTQFPSHSVIEKGQTVTLRCDPISGHDNLYWYRRVMGKEIKFLLHFVKESKQDESGMPNNRFLAERTGGTYSTLKVQPAELEDSGVYFCASSQDGGEGYTFGSGTRLTVV.

The V gene is TRBV6-5, the J gene TRBJ2-2, with D uncertain. The CDR3 sequence is 12 residues long. Germline CDR1 MNHEY, CDR2 SVGAGI. V was shortened by 5 bases and J by 7 bases, with 8 bases between the two germline ends. The CDR3 sequence is CASSPAVGELFF. The CDR3 region has the DNA TGTGCCAGCAGTCCTGCAGTCGGGGAGCTGTTTTTT.

V and J are TRBV19 and TRBJ1-5, with TRBD1 identical over 9 bases. V was clipped by 7 bases and J by 1 base; unmatched bases: 5. CDR1 and CDR2 (germline): LNHDA, SQIVND (reference sequence). The CDR3 is made up of 15 amino acids. The CDR3 DNA reads TGTGCCAGTAAAACGGGACAGGGCAGCAATCAGCCCCAGCATTTT. The encoded protein is CASKTGQGSNQPQHF.

V and J are TRBV7-8 and TRBJ2-5; 8 nucleotides line up with TRBD1. Trimming cost V 10 bases and J 4 bases; bases outside gene matches: 14. CDR1 and CDR2 (germline): SGHVS, FQNEAQ. The CDR3 consists of 15 residues. CDR3 in amino acids: CATTESAGGVETQYF. In DNA, the CDR3 is TGTGCCACCACCGAAAGTGCAGGGGGCGTAGAGACCCAGTACTTC. The entire variable domain, with the rest obtained from reference TRBV7-8 and TRBJ2-5, is as follows: GAGVSQSPRYKVAKRGQDVALRCDPISGHVSLFWYQQALGQGPEFLTYFQNEAQLDKSGLPSDRFFAERPEGSVSTLKIQRTQQEDSAVYLCATTESAGGVETQYFGPGTRLLVL.